Presented here are 18 T cell receptor beta chains from one specimen sequenced in a study of shared clonotypes between healthy human individuals. TCRdb's table, derived via immunoSEQ multiplex PCR, lists solely in-frame clones and lacks some. Of 1.5 million to 2.5 million clones listed, about 95% are singletons. Cells designated naive CD8 were CD45RO-negative and were positively selected for CCR7, with terminally differentiated effector memory CD45RA+ cells excluded. Sequenced sample: naive CD8+ T cells sorted from blood. All receptors derive from a man between 18 and 35 years old in good health.

This chain connects TRBV30 to TRBJ2-7, with D possibly matching TRBD2 (5 bases). The CDR3 totals 13 residues. The V and J ends lost 2 bases and 2 bases respectively, with 10 bases between them. CDR1 and CDR2 from the germline V gene are GTSNPN and SVGIG (reference sequence). This CDR3 reads CAWSTVTTYEQYF. DNA of the CDR3: TGTGCCTGGAGTACGGTGACTACCTACGAGCAGTACTTC.

This chain uses TRBV4-1 with TRBJ2-1; D is ambiguous. V lost 0 bases and J lost 4, with 10 bases in between. The CDR3 contains 15 residues. Germline V CDR1 and CDR2: MGHRA, YSYEKL. The DNA for the CDR3 is TGCGCCAGCAGCCAAGATAGGGATGATTACAATGAGCAGTTCTTC. As protein: CASSQDRDDYNEQFF.

This clone has only a few counts. This sequence joins TRBV4-1 and TRBJ1-1, with D hard to call. CDR1 MGHRA and CDR2 YSYEKL come from the germline V gene. V lost 3 bases and J lost 11, with 13 bases in between. CDR3 length equals 12 residues. The CDR3 spells CASSQGTRWAFF. The CDR3, as DNA: TGCGCCAGCAGCCAGGGCACTCGGTGGGCTTTCTTT.

In regard to this clone: The sample holds other DNA sequences that translate to the same CDR3. This chain links TRBV10-3 with TRBJ2-2; D gene unclear. Germline CDR1 is ENHRY and CDR2 is SYGVKD. The CDR3 is 12 residues long. The germline V and J ends were trimmed by 4 bases and 2 bases, with 2 bases remaining between them. The CDR3 spells CAISVNTGELFF. CDR3 in DNA: TGTGCCATCAGTGTTAACACCGGGGAGCTGTTTTTT.

This clone was recorded a few times. The rearrangement uses TRBV27 and TRBJ2-1; no clear D gene. The CDR3 covers 15 residues. Trimming cost V 2 bases and J 5 bases, with 13 bases left between them. CDR1 MNHEY and CDR2 SMNVEV come from the germline V gene (reference sequence). In DNA form, the CDR3 reads TGTGCCAGCAGTTTACCCCTGTCTACCAACAATGAGCAGTTCTTC. It encodes CASSLPLSTNNEQFF.

This chain connects TRBV27 to TRBJ1-2; TRBD1 matches at 9 bases. Trimming took 4 bases from V and 4 from J; bases not matched to a gene: 7. CDR1 is MNHEY and CDR2 is SMNVEV in the germline V gene (reference sequence). This CDR3 has 15 amino acids. Here the CDR3 reads CASSSGTGIRYGYTF. The CDR3 DNA reads TGTGCCAGCAGTTCCGGGACAGGGATCCGCTATGGCTACACCTTC.

The V gene is TRBV27, the J gene TRBJ1-6, with D possibly matching TRBD1 (6 bases). The V gene's germline CDR1 is MNHEY and CDR2 SMNVEV (reference sequence). V lost 6 bases and J 9 bases, leaving 18 bases between the germline ends. The CDR3 length is 15 residues. DNA for the CDR3: TGTGCCAGCAGCTCATTGGGGGGGCGAAGTTCACCCCTCCACTTT. Translating gives CASSSLGGRSSPLHF.

This chain connects TRBV7-9 to TRBJ2-7; 9 bases map to TRBD1. The J segment lost 6 bases and the V segment lost 4 bases, leaving 7 bases of the junction unmatched. Germline CDR1 is SEHNR and CDR2 is FQNEAQ (reference sequence). This CDR3 is 14 amino acids long. As DNA, the CDR3 is TGTGCCAGCAGCTCGGACAGGGGAGCCGGCGAGCAGTACTTC. Residues: CASSSDRGAGEQYF.

The chain combines TRBV4-3 with TRBJ2-7; perhaps TRBD2 as D (7 bases). The V and J ends lost 1 base and 6 bases respectively, with 16 bases between them. Germline lookup yields CDR1 LGHNA and CDR2 YSLEER. The length of the CDR3 is 15 residues. The CDR3, as DNA: TGCGCCAGCAGCCAAGGAGGGGGGGCTTCGGGCGAGCAGTACTTC. It codes for CASSQGGGASGEQYF.

This clone was picked up one time. The rearrangement links TRBV6-6 to TRBJ2-1, with TRBD2 identical over 10 bases. This CDR3 has 16 amino acids. V lost 2 bases and J lost 8; bases outside the gene matches: 9. Germline assignment: CDR1 MNHNY and CDR2 SVGAGI (reference sequence). The CDR3 DNA is TGTGCCAGCAGTTACCAGAGCGGGGGGGACATCTATGAGCAGTTCTTC. Translation gives CASSYQSGGDIYEQFF.

This chain connects TRBV5-6 to TRBJ2-1, with D unclear. Looked up from germline, CDR1 is SGHDT and CDR2 is YYEEEE. Trimming took 4 bases from V and 0 from J, leaving 8 bases between them. CDR3 length: 14 amino acids. In DNA, the CDR3 is TGTGCCAGCAGCGGCCTCAGCTCCTACAATGAGCAGTTCTTC. Amino acids: CASSGLSSYNEQFF.

This chain joins TRBV7-2 and TRBJ2-7; TRBD2 aligns across 10 bases. The CDR3 has 15 amino acids. Looked up from germline, CDR1 is SGHTA and CDR2 is FQGNSA. V was clipped by 5 bases and J by 2 bases; unmatched bases: 6. CDR3 DNA: TGTGCCAGCAGCGTGCTAGCGGGAGCGCCCTACGAGCAGTACTTC. Residues: CASSVLAGAPYEQYF.

This chain connects TRBV18 to TRBJ1-5; no clear D gene. Germline CDR1 reads KGHSH; CDR2 reads LQKENI. V lost 4 bases, J lost 3 bases, and 7 bases lay in between. The CDR3 length is 13 residues. The CDR3 loop reads CASSRENNQPQHF. The CDR3 DNA sequence: TGTGCCAGCTCACGGGAGAACAATCAGCCCCAGCATTTT.

The chain is built from TRBV6-6 and TRBJ1-4; unclear D gene. Germline V gene sequence: CDR1 MNHNY, CDR2 SVGAGI (reference sequence). Trimming stripped 7 bases from V and 8 bases from J, with 11 bases between. This CDR3 has 12 amino acids. CDR3 sequence: CASTNTEEKLFF. CDR3 coding DNA: TGTGCCAGCACCAACACGGAGGAAAAACTGTTTTTT.

The chain uses TRBV27 and TRBJ2-1, with 9 nucleotides matching TRBD2. Germline assignment: CDR1 MNHEY and CDR2 SMNVEV (reference sequence). Trimming cost V 3 bases and J 5 bases; bases outside gene matches: 2. This CDR3 region has 14 residues. The CDR3 nucleotides are TGTGCCAGCAGTTTTAGCGGGAGAAACAATGAGCAGTTCTTC. Protein product: CASSFSGRNNEQFF.

This chain links TRBV6-1 with TRBJ2-3; D is possibly TRBD2 (7 bases). Germline values: CDR1 MNHNS, CDR2 SASEGT. The CDR3 runs to 20 residues. V lost 4 bases to trimming and J lost 1 base, with 27 bases between them. In DNA form, the CDR3 reads TGTGCCAGCAGTGGCCCCAGGGGAGGGGTAGCTTATACCGGCACAGATACGCAGTATTTT. Encoded protein: CASSGPRGGVAYTGTDTQYF.

J is TRBJ1-5 and V is TRBV18; D perhaps matches TRBD1 (5 bases). The CDR3 length is 15 residues. The ends were cut back, 5 bases at V and 0 bases at J, with 11 bases in the middle. Germline V CDR1 and CDR2: KGHSH, LQKENI. The CDR3 loop reads CASSGRDGSNQPQHF. DNA for the CDR3: TGTGCCAGCTCAGGACGGGACGGTAGCAATCAGCCCCAGCATTTT.

V is TRBV13 and J is TRBJ2-7, with D uncertain. V lost 5 bases and J 2 bases, leaving 13 bases between the germline ends. The germline CDR1 and CDR2 sequences are PRHDT and FYEKMQ (reference sequence). The CDR3 runs 14 residues. The CDR3 protein is CASSEGIGTYEQYF. As DNA, the CDR3 is TGTGCCAGCAGCGAAGGGATCGGAACCTACGAGCAGTACTTC.